The 3 T cell receptor beta chains given below trace back to one sample, sequenced in a study of neurological immune-mediated disorders. In TCRdb, the 5' RACE reads were re-called with MiXCR into one record per CDR3 protein. The table has 30,000 to 45,000 distinct CDR3 sequences, under 14% seen once; the top ten hold around 3.9%. The sequencing sample was made of CD4+ T cells from blood. The receptor set was obtained from a woman aged 25-40 years with HTLV-1-associated myelopathy (HAM/TSP).

This clonotype has a count of ten or more. The J gene is TRBJ1-6, the V gene TRBV5-1, with D unresolved. The CDR3 has 15 residues. Per the germline V gene, CDR1 is SGHRS and CDR2 is YFSETQ. Trimming took 0 bases from V and 5 from J, leaving 9 bases between them. The chain's CDR3 is CASSLGVANNSPLHF. In nucleotides, the CDR3 is TGCGCCAGCAGCTTGGGGGTCGCAAATAATTCACCCCTCCACTTT.

In regard to this clonotype: One base away lies a much larger clone, so this may be a sequencing read error. J is TRBJ1-1 and V is TRBV5-1; D is perhaps TRBD1 (6 bases). Per the germline V gene, CDR1 is SGHRS and CDR2 is YFSETQ. The CDR3 covers 15 residues. CDR3: CASSLAQGMKTEAFF. For the CDR3, the DNA is TGCGCCAGCAGCTTGGCCCAGGGGATGAAAACTGAAGCTTTCTTT.

The sample holds many counts of this clonotype. The chain has TRBV3-1 and TRBJ2-7; 10 bases agree with TRBD1. This CDR3 comprises 14 residues. Germline trimming cut 3 bases from V and 2 bases from J; bases unmatched to any gene: 1. The germline V gene encodes CDR1 LGHDT and CDR2 YNNKEL (reference sequence). The CDR3 region is CASSHGQGAYEQYF. The CDR3 coding sequence is TGTGCCAGCAGCCATGGACAGGGGGCCTACGAGCAGTACTTC.